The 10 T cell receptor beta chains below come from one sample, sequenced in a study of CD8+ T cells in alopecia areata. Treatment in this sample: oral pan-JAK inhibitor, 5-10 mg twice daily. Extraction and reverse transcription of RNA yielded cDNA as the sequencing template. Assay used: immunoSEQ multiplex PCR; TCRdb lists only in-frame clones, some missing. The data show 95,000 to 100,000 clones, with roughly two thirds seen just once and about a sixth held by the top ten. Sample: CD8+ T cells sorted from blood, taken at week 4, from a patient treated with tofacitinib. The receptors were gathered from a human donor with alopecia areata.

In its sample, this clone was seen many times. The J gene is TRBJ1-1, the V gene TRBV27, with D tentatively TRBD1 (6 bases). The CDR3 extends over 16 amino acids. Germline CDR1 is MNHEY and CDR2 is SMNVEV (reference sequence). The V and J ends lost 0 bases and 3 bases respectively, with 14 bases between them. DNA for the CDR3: TGTGCCAGCAGTTTATCGGCCCTACAGGGTGACACTGAAGCTTTCTTT. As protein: CASSLSALQGDTEAFF.

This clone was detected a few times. CDR3 residues: CASSLDRRFTEAFF. The CDR3 DNA reads as TGTGCCAGCAGCTTAGACAGAAGGTTCACTGAAGCTTTCTTT. The chain employs TRBV7-2 and TRBJ1-1, with D uncertain. CDR1 SGHTA and CDR2 FQGNSA come from the germline V gene. The CDR3 has 14 residues. V shed 1 base and J shed 4 bases, with 10 bases lying between them.

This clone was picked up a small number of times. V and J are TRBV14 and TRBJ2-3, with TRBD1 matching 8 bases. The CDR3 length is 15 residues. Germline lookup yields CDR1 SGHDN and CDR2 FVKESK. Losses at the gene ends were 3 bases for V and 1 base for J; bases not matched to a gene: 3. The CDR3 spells CASSHRGQGTDTQYF. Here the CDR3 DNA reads TGTGCCAGCAGCCACAGGGGACAGGGCACAGATACGCAGTATTTT.

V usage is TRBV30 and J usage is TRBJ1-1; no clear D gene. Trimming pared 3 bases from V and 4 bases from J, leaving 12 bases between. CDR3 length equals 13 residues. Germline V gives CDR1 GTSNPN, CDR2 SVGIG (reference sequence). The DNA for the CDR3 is TGTGCCTGGAGGGACCCCACGACCACTGAAGCTTTCTTT. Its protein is CAWRDPTTTEAFF.

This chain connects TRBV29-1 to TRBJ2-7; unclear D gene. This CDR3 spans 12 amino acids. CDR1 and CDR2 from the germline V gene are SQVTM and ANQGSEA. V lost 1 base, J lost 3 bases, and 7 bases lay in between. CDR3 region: CSVEAAGYEQYF. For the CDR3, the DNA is TGCAGCGTTGAAGCGGCCGGCTACGAGCAGTACTTC.

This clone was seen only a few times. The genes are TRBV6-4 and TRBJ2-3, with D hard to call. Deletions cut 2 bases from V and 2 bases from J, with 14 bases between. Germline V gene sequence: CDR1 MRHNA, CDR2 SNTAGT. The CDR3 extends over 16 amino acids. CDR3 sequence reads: CASSDPDHQHTDTQYF. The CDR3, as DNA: TGTGCCAGCAGTGACCCTGATCACCAACACACAGATACGCAGTATTTT.

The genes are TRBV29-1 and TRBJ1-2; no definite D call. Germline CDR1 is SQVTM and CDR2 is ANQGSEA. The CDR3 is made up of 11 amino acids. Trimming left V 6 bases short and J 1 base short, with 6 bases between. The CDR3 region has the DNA TGCAGCGTGCAGGATAACTATGGCTACACCTTC. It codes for CSVQDNYGYTF.

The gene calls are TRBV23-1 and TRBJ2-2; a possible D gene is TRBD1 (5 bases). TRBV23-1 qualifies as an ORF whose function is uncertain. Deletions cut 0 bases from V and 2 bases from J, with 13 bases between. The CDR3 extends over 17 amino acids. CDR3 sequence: CASSQSPGPSNTGELFF. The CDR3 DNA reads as TGCGCCAGCAGTCAATCCCCAGGGCCCTCAAACACCGGGGAGCTGTTTTTT.

CDR3 DNA sequence: TGCGCCAGCAGCCTGGGACAGGGTCATGGCTACACCTTC. Its protein product is CASSLGQGHGYTF. The genes are TRBV5-1 and TRBJ1-2; 9 positions agree with TRBD1. The length of the CDR3 is 13 residues. Germline V gene lookup returns CDR1 SGHRS and CDR2 YFSETQ. Trimming removed 4 bases from V and 6 bases from J; junction bases left unmatched: 4.

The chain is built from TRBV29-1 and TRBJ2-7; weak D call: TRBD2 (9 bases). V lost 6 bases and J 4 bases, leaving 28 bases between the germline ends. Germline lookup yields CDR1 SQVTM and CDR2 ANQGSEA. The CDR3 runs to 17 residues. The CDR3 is CSVWTGMSSGGPYEQYF. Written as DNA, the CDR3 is TGCAGCGTATGGACAGGGATGAGTAGCGGGGGACCATACGAGCAGTACTTC.